One and the same sample provided the 5 T cell receptor beta chains below, sequenced in a study of OX40 agonist ivuxolimab in advanced cancers. Clones were sequenced by immunoSEQ multiplex PCR, and TCRdb holds only the in-frame ones, with some missing. Of 35,000 or so clones listed, approximately 76% are singletons. Sample: CD4+ or CD8+ T cells sorted from blood, taken in a trial of the OX40 agonist ivuxolimab. The receptors originated from an adult with an advanced solid tumor such as melanoma, head and neck, liver or kidney cancer.

CDR3 sequence reads: CASSSPGGTEAFF. The DNA for the CDR3 is TGTGCCAGCAGTTCTCCAGGGGGGACTGAAGCTTTCTTT. The V call is TRBV6-5, the J call TRBJ1-1; 7 positions match TRBD1. Trimming removed 4 bases from V and 5 bases from J; junction bases left unmatched: 4. In germline, CDR1 is MNHEY, CDR2 SVGAGI. The CDR3 covers 13 residues.

This sequence joins TRBV5-5 and TRBJ1-5; D unresolved. Germline assignment: CDR1 SGHKS and CDR2 YYEKEE (reference sequence). V shed 0 bases and J shed 3 bases, with 10 bases lying between them. This CDR3 contains 15 residues. CDR3 loop: CASSLAATTNQPQHF. The DNA for the CDR3 is TGTGCCAGCAGCTTGGCAGCTACTACCAATCAGCCCCAGCATTTT.

The chain employs TRBV6-1 and TRBJ2-3, with D possibly TRBD1 on 6 matching bases. CDR3 length: 16 residues. The V gene lost 4 bases and the J gene lost 1 base, with 15 bases spanning the gap. CDR1 is MNHNS, CDR2 SASEGT, per germline. The CDR3 DNA is TGTGCCAGCAGTGGGGGACACCTCATCGGCACAGATACGCAGTATTTT. Encoded protein: CASSGGHLIGTDTQYF.

This chain links TRBV7-8 with TRBJ2-7, with D hard to call. V was trimmed by 1 base and J by 2 bases, leaving 12 bases between them. The CDR3 loop spans 15 amino acids. Germline loops: CDR1 SGHVS, CDR2 FQNEAQ. CDR3 sequence reads: CASSLDGRRTYEQYF. The CDR3 DNA is TGTGCCAGCAGCTTAGATGGGCGACGGACCTACGAGCAGTACTTC.

This clone was seen more than once but under ten times. V usage is TRBV9 and J usage is TRBJ1-1; no definite D call. The V end was cut by 0 bases, the J end by 1 base, with 4 bases between. This CDR3 spans 13 amino acids. Germline V CDR1 and CDR2: SGDLS, YYNGEE. Here the CDR3 DNA reads TGTGCCAGCAGCGTAGAAAGGAACACTGAAGCTTTCTTT. Its translation is CASSVERNTEAFF.